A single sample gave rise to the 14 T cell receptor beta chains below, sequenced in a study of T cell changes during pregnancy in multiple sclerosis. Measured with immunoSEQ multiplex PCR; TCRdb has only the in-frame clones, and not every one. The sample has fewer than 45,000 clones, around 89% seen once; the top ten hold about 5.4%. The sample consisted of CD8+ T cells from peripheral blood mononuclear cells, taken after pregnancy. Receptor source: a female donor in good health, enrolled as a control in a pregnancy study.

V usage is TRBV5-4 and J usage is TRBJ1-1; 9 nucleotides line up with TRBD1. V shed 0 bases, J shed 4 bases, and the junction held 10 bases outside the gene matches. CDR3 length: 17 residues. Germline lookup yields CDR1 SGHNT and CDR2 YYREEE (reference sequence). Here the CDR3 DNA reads TGTGCCAGCAGCTTGGTCGGGACAGGGTATAAGATCACTGAAGCTTTCTTT. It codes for CASSLVGTGYKITEAFF. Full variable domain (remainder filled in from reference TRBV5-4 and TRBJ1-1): ETGVTQSPTHLIKTRGQQVTLRCSSQSGHNTVSWYQQALGQGPQFIFQYYREEENGRGNFPPRFSGLQFPNYSSELNVNALELDDSALYLCASSLVGTGYKITEAFFGQGTRLTVV.

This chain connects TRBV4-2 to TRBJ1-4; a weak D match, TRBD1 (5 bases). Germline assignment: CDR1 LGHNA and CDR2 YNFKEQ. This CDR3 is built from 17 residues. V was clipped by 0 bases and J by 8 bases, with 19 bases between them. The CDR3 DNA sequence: TGTGCCAGCAGCCAAGATCCGGGGGTTGGGGCGAGGGAAAAACTGTTTTTT. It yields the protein CASSQDPGVGAREKLFF.

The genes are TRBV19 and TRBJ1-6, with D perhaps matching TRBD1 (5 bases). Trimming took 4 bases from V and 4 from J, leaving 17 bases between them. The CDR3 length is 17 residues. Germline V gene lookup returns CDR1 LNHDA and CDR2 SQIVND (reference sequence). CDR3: CASSSERRVLYNSPLHF. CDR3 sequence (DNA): TGTGCCAGTAGTAGCGAGCGCAGGGTGTTGTATAATTCACCCCTCCACTTT.

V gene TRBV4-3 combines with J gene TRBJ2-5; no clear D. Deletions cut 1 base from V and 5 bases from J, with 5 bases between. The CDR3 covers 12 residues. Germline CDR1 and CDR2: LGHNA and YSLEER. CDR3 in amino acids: CASSQASETQYF. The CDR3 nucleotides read TGCGCCAGCAGCCAAGCCTCGGAGACCCAGTACTTC.

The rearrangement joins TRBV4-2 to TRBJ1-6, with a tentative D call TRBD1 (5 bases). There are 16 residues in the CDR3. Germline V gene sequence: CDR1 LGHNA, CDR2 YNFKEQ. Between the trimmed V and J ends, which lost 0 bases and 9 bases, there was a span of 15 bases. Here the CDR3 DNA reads TGTGCCAGCAGCCAAGATGTAGAGGGGCGGGGTTCACCCCTCCACTTT. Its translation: CASSQDVEGRGSPLHF.

As DNA, the CDR3 is TGCGCCAGCAGCCAAGAGGTCGCGGGGGGGACAGATACGCAGTATTTT. Translation: CASSQEVAGGTDTQYF. The chain has TRBV4-3 and TRBJ2-3; 9 positions match TRBD2. V dropped 0 bases and J dropped 3; count of bases not matched to a gene: 4. Germline V gene data show CDR1 as LGHNA and CDR2 as YSLEER. The length of the CDR3 is 16 residues.

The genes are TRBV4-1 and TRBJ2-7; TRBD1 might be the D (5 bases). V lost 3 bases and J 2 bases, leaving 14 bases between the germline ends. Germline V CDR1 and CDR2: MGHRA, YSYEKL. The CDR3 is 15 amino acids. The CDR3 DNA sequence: TGCGCCAGCAGCCACTCGGACACTGGGGCCTACGAGCAGTACTTC. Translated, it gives CASSHSDTGAYEQYF.

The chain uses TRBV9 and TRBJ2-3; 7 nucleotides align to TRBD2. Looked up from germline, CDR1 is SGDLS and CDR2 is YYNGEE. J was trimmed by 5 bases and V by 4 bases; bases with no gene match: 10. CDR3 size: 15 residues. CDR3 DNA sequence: TGTGCCAGCAGCCTACGACCGGGGGAGGGAGATACGCAGTATTTT. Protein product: CASSLRPGEGDTQYF.

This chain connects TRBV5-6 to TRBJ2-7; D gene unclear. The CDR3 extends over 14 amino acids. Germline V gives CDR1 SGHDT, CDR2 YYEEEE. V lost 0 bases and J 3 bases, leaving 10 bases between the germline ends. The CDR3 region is CASSLAPSSYEQYF. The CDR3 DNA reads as TGTGCCAGCAGCTTGGCTCCTAGTAGCTACGAGCAGTACTTC.

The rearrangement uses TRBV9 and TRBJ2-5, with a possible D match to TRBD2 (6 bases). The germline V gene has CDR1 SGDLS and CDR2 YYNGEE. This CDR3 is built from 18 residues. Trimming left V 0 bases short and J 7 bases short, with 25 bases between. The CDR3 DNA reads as TGTGCCAGCAGCGTAGGGAGTGGGGGGACCTCGTCGGAAGGGACCCAGTACTTC. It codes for CASSVGSGGTSSEGTQYF.

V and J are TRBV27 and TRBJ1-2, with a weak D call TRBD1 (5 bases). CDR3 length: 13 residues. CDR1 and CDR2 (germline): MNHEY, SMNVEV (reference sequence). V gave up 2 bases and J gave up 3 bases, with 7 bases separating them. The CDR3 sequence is CASSLGRDYGYTF. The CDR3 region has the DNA TGTGCCAGCAGTTTAGGCAGGGACTATGGCTACACCTTC.

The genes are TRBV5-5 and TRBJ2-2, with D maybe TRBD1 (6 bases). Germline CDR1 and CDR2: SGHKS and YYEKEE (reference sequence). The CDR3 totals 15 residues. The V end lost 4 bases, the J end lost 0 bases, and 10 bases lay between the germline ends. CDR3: CASSVGQTNTGELFF. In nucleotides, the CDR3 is TGTGCCAGCAGCGTTGGACAGACGAACACCGGGGAGCTGTTTTTT.

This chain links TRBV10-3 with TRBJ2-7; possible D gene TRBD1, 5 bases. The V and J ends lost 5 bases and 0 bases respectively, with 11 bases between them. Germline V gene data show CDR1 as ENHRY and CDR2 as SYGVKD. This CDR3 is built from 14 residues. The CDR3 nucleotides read TGTGCCATCAGTAGTAAAGGGGTCTCCTACGAGCAGTACTTC. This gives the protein CAISSKGVSYEQYF.

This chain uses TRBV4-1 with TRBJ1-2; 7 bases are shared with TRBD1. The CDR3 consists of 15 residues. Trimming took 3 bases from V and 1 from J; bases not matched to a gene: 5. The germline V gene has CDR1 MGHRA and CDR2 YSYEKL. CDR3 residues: CASSHGQELNYGYTF. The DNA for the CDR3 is TGCGCCAGCAGCCACGGACAGGAACTTAACTATGGCTACACCTTC.